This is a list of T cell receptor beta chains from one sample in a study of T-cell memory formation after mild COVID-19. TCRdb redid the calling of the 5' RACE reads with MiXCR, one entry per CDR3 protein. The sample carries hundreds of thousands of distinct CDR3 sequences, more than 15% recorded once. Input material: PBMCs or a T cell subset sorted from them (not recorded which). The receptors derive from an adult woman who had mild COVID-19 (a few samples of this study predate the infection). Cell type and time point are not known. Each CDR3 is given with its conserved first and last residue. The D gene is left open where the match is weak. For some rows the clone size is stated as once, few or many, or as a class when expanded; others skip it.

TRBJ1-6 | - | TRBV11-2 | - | CASRGLPMGSPLHF | TGTGCCAGCAGAGGACTACCCATGGGTTCACCCCTCCACTTT
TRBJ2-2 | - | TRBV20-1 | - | CSAPFERDTGELFF | TGCAGTGCTCCCTTTGAAAGGGACACCGGGGAGCTGTTTTTT
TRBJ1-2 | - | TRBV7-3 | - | CASSPIQGNLGYTF | TGTGCCAGCAGCCCCATTCAGGGAAACCTTGGCTACACCTTC
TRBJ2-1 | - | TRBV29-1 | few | CSLGSSSRGEQFF | TGCAGCCTGGGCTCGTCTTCAAGGGGTGAGCAGTTCTTC
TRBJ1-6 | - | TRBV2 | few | CASTAQGHSPLHF | TGTGCCAGCACAGCCCAGGGGCATTCACCCCTCCACTTT
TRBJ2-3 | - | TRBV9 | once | CASRRLDKTDTQYF | TGTGCCAGCAGAAGACTAGATAAGACAGATACGCAGTATTTT
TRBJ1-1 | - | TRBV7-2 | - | CASSTPFGLHRGTEAFF | TGTGCCAGCAGCACCCCCTTCGGTCTACACCGCGGCACTGAAGCTTTCTTT
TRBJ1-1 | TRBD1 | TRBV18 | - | CASSGTGTSMNTEAFF | TGTGCCAGCTCTGGGACAGGGACATCGATGAACACTGAAGCTTTCTTT
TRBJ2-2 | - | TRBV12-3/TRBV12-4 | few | CASSIQGGARNGELFF | TGTGCCAGCAGTATTCAAGGGGGGGCCAGGAACGGGGAGCTGTTTTTT
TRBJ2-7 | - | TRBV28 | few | CASSSPTGLRTYEQYF | TGTGCCAGCAGTTCGCCCACGGGACTGAGGACCTACGAGCAGTACTTC
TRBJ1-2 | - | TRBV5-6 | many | CASSPDTYGYTF | TGTGCCAGCAGCCCGGACACCTATGGCTACACCTTC
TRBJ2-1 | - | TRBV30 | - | CAWSGRSQQFF | TGTGCCTGGAGTGGCCGCAGCCAGCAGTTCTTC
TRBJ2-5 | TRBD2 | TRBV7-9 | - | CASSHAAGVEETQYF | TGTGCCAGCAGCCATGCGGCGGGGGTAGAAGAGACCCAGTACTTC
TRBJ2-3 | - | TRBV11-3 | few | CASSFLEGERTDTQYF | TGTGCCAGCAGCTTCCTTGAGGGCGAACGCACAGATACGCAGTATTTT